This T cell receptor beta chain was recovered during a study of blood T cell repertoires in COVID-19. The CDR3 runs 15 residues. CDR1 SGHNT and CDR2 YYREEE come from the germline V gene (reference sequence). V lost 4 bases and J 6 bases, leaving 19 bases between the germline ends. TCRdb's table, derived via immunoSEQ multiplex PCR, lists solely in-frame clones and lacks some. The table has tens of thousands of clones, 85% to 90% seen once; the top ten hold about 2.5%. The chain joins TRBV5-4 to TRBJ1-1, with D possibly being TRBD1 (5 bases). This clonotype was sampled from a human donor in a cohort sampled during active COVID-19. The sample comprised peripheral blood. DNA for the CDR3: TGTGCCAGCAGCACCGGGGGTGTTGCTTCGGCTGAAGCTTTCTTT. This translates into CASSTGGVASAEAFF.